The 8 T cell receptor beta chains in this list originate from one sample, sequenced in a study of CD8+CD57+ T cells in acquired aplastic anemia (dated by TCRdb to between 2017 and 2018). For sequencing, an Illumina HiSeq 2000 was employed. TCR beta VDJ combination and CDR3 sequence profiling used genomic DNA as the template. TCRdb reprocessed the public reads (quality trimming at Q25 with fastp, clone calling with MiXCR) and kept in-frame beta chains. Each record represents a unique CDR3 protein, reported with the most common genes and DNA among its rows. Present in this sample are some 200,000 distinct CDR3 sequences, under 55% of which were seen just once. The ten biggest clones cover just under 20% of the sample. The patients picked for sequencing were ones in whom flow cytometry had shown an expansion of CD8+CD57+ cells. The sequencing sample was made of sorted CD4+, CD8+, or CD8+CD57+ T cells (not recorded which) from PBMCs. The receptor source for this set is a human donor with aplastic anemia.

The CDR3 loop reads CASSLVETTYNEQFF. The CDR3 DNA reads as TGTGCCAGCAGCTTAGTTGAGACAACATACAATGAGCAGTTCTTC. This chain joins TRBV7-3 and TRBJ2-7; unclear D gene. The J call could be wrong; TRBJ2-1 is a better fit for the DNA end. In germline, CDR1 is SGHTA, CDR2 FQGTGA. The length of the CDR3 is 15 residues.

This clonotype was recorded at least ten times. The chain combines TRBV20-1 with TRBJ2-3, with 9 bases fitting TRBD1. The CDR3 contains 14 residues. In germline, CDR1 is DFQATT, CDR2 SNEGSKA (reference sequence). Trimming cost V 6 bases and J 1 base; bases outside gene matches: 5. CDR3: CSALQGARTDTQYF. The DNA for the CDR3 is TGCAGTGCACTACAGGGGGCACGCACAGATACGCAGTATTTT.

Many counts were recorded for this clonotype. V gene TRBV12-3 or TRBV12-4 combines with J gene TRBJ1-5; D is undetermined. This CDR3 is 14 amino acids long. V was cut by 1 base and J by 1 base, with 5 bases left in between. The CDR3 region is CASSLERSNQPQHF. The CDR3, as DNA: TGTGCCAGCAGTTTAGAGCGGAGCAATCAGCCCCAGCATTTT.

V gene TRBV24-1 combines with J gene TRBJ2-1; a possible D gene is TRBD2 (6 bases). The germline gives CDR1 KGHDR, CDR2 SFDVKD. Trimming left V 4 bases short and J 6 bases short, with 12 bases between. CDR3 length equals 14 residues. This CDR3 reads CATSEASESNEQFF. The CDR3 nucleotides read TGTGCCACCAGTGAGGCTAGCGAGAGCAATGAGCAGTTCTTC.

The rearrangement uses TRBV3-1 and TRBJ2-5, with D tentatively TRBD1 (5 bases). Germline CDR1 reads LGHDT; CDR2 reads YNNKEL (reference sequence). V gave up 4 bases and J gave up 5 bases, with 23 bases separating them. The CDR3 length is 17 residues. For the CDR3, the DNA is TGTGCCAGCAGCCGTCCGGACATATCGAATGTAGGGGAGACCCAGTACTTC. Protein: CASSRPDISNVGETQYF.

In its sample, this clonotype was seen many times. This chain connects TRBV11-2 to TRBJ2-1, with 7 bases fitting TRBD2. The CDR3 is 16 residues long. J gave up 4 bases and V 1 base, and 7 bases lay outside the gene matches. Germline V gene sequence: CDR1 SGHAT, CDR2 FQNNGV. The CDR3 reads CASSLGERGPYNEQFF. CDR3 nucleotides: TGTGCCAGCAGCTTAGGGGAGCGGGGCCCTTACAATGAGCAGTTCTTC.

This clonotype was seen a few times. The V call is TRBV7-9, the J call TRBJ1-1; D is possibly TRBD1 (5 bases). The CDR3 has 13 residues. Per the germline V gene, CDR1 is SEHNR and CDR2 is FQNEAQ (reference sequence). Trimming removed 1 base from V and 10 bases from J, with 13 bases in between. The CDR3 coding sequence is TGTGCCAGCAGCTTAGTACTCCAGGGTGGAGCTTTCTTT. This translates into CASSLVLQGGAFF. Full variable domain (outside the CDR3, taken from reference TRBV7-9 and TRBJ1-1): DTGVSQNPRHKITKRGQNVTFRCDPISEHNRLYWYRQTLGQGPEFLTYFQNEAQLEKSRLLSDRFSAERPKGSFSTLEIQRTEQGDSAMYLCASSLVLQGGAFFGQGTRLTVV.

V gene TRBV25-1 combines with J gene TRBJ2-7; 8 nucleotides line up with TRBD1. The CDR3 consists of 12 residues. V lost 4 bases and J lost 7; bases outside the gene matches: 3. Germline CDR1 MGHDK, CDR2 SYGVNS. In DNA, the CDR3 is TGTGCCAGCAGTGGACAGGGGTTGGAGCAGTACTTC. This encodes CASSGQGLEQYF.